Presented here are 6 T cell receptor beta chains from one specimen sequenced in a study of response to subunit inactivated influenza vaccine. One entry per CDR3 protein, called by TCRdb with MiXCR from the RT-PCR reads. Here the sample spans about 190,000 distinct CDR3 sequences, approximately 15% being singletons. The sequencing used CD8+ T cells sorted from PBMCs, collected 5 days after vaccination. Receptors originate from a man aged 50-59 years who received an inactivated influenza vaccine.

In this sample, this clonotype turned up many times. The CDR3 loop is CAYGGDTQYF. For the CDR3, the DNA is TGTGCATACGGGGGGGATACGCAGTATTTT. The V call is TRBV10-3, the J call TRBJ2-3, with TRBD2 identical over 7 bases. The CDR3 spans 10 residues. Germline CDR1 reads ENHRY; CDR2 reads SYGVKD.

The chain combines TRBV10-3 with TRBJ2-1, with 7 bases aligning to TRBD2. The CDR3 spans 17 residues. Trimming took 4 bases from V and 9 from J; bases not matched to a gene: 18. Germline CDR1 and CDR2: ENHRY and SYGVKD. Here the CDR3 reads CAISGSHVGGTTGEQFF. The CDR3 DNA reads TGTGCCATCAGTGGATCCCACGTGGGGGGGACGACCGGTGAGCAGTTCTTC.

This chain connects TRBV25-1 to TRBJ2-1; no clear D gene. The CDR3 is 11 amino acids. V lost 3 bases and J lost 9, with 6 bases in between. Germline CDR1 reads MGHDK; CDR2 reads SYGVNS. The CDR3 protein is CASSDSVEQFF. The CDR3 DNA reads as TGTGCCAGCAGTGATTCGGTTGAGCAGTTCTTC.

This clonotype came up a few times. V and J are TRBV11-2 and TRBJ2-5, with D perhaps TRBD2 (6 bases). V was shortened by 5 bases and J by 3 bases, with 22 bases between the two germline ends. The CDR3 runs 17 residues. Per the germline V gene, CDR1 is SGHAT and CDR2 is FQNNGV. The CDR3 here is CASSQTTPGLKKETQYF. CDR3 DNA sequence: TGTGCCAGCAGCCAGACTACTCCGGGACTGAAAAAAGAGACCCAGTACTTC.

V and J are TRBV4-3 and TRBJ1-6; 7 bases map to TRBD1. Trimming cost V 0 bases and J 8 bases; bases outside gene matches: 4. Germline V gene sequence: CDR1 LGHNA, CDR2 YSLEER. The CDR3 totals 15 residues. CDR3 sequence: CASSQDTGVDSPLHF. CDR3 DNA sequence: TGCGCCAGCAGCCAAGATACAGGGGTGGATTCACCCCTCCACTTT.

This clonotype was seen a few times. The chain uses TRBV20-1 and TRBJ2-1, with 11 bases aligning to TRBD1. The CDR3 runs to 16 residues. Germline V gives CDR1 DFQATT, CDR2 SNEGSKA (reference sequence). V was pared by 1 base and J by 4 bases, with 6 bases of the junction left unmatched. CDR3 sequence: CSARGPDRGRYNEQFF. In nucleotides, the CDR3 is TGCAGTGCTAGAGGCCCGGACAGGGGGCGATACAATGAGCAGTTCTTC.